This TCR beta chain was profiled in a study of T cell responses to AZD1222 COVID-19 vaccine. Assay: immunoSEQ multiplex PCR; the TCRdb copy retains only in-frame clones and omits some. The top ten clones hold 9.5% to 13% of a sample with tens of thousands of clones, 80% to 90% of them seen once. Germline-derived CDR1 and CDR2 are SGHAT and FQNNGV. V gave up 7 bases and J gave up 6 bases, with 22 bases separating them. The CDR3 has 16 residues. This sequence was found in an adult who received the AZD1222 COVID-19 vaccine. This chain joins TRBV11-2 and TRBJ2-1; D is undetermined. The sequenced sample was peripheral blood, obtained 28 days after the second AZD1222 dose. The CDR3 region is CASTPLGYAGSNEQFF. The CDR3 nucleotides are TGTGCCAGCACTCCGCTGGGATATGCAGGATCCAATGAGCAGTTCTTC.